These 31 T cell receptor beta chains came from one sample sequenced in a study of control samples from healthy donors and cancer patients. Data came from immunoSEQ multiplex PCR; TCRdb stores just in-frame clones and leaves some out. In the table there are approximately 88,000 clones, roughly 92% of which are singletons. Sequencing used blood. Source of these receptors: a woman aged 25 to 45 in good health.

V usage is TRBV6-1 and J usage is TRBJ2-7; possible D gene TRBD2, 6 bases. There are 16 residues in the CDR3. Trimming cost V 3 bases and J 5 bases, with 20 bases left between them. In germline, CDR1 is MNHNS, CDR2 SASEGT. This CDR3 reads CASSDGGTPRGNEQYF. In DNA form, the CDR3 reads TGTGCCAGCAGTGATGGAGGCACCCCCCGGGGGAACGAGCAGTACTTC.

This chain joins TRBV19 and TRBJ1-1, with D tentatively TRBD1 (5 bases). Trimming cost V 10 bases and J 6 bases, with 18 bases left between them. Germline CDR1 is LNHDA and CDR2 is SQIVND (reference sequence). The CDR3 covers 13 residues. The CDR3 nucleotides read TGTGCCACCCTAGGGGTAGGGAGAGCTGAAGCTTTCTTT. This encodes CATLGVGRAEAFF.

This clone has a handful of counts. In the same sample, other DNA sequences code for this CDR3. The V and J genes are TRBV19 and TRBJ2-7, with no clear D. In germline, CDR1 is LNHDA, CDR2 SQIVND (reference sequence). The CDR3 sequence is 12 residues long. With 5 bases removed from V and 0 bases from J, the gap between germline ends came to 5 bases. CDR3 nucleotide sequence: TGTGCCAGTAGTCAAAGCTCCTACGAGCAGTACTTC. The encoded protein is CASSQSSYEQYF. The variable domain in full, with the rest retrieved from reference TRBV19 and TRBJ2-7, is DGGITQSPKYLFRKEGQNVTLSCEQNLNHDAMYWYRQDPGQGLRLIYYSQIVNDFQKGDIAEGYSVSREKKESFPLTVTSAQKNPTAFYLCASSQSSYEQYFGPGTRLTVT.

This chain connects TRBV19 to TRBJ2-1; perhaps TRBD2 as D (5 bases). Trimming left V 7 bases short and J 1 base short, with 11 bases between. The CDR3 has 14 residues. The germline V gene encodes CDR1 LNHDA and CDR2 SQIVND (reference sequence). CDR3 in amino acids: CASKPGVSYNEQFF. In nucleotides, the CDR3 is TGTGCCAGTAAACCCGGGGTTTCCTACAATGAGCAGTTCTTC.

This chain uses TRBV7-5 with TRBJ1-6. TRBV7-5 is a known pseudogene. This CDR3 is built from 15 residues. CDR3 sequence reads: CVRSLGAGRNSPLHF. Here the CDR3 DNA reads TGTGTCAGAAGCTTAGGGGCAGGGAGAAATTCACCCCTCCACTTT.

This chain links TRBV6-5 with TRBJ1-5, with D possibly matching TRBD1 (5 bases). The CDR3 has 14 amino acids. Between the trimmed V and J ends, which lost 0 bases and 4 bases, there was a span of 7 bases. Germline CDR1 MNHEY, CDR2 SVGAGI. The CDR3 sequence: CASSYSGGNQPQHF. The CDR3 DNA reads TGTGCCAGCAGTTACTCTGGGGGGAATCAGCCCCAGCATTTT.

The chain uses TRBV6-2 or TRBV6-3 and TRBJ1-1; a weak D match, TRBD1 (6 bases). Germline CDR1 is MNHEY and CDR2 is SVGEGT. This CDR3 spans 13 amino acids. V dropped 0 bases and J dropped 4 bases, with 6 bases sitting between them. CDR3 residues: CASSYSGGTEAFF. CDR3 in DNA: TGTGCCAGCAGTTACTCAGGGGGCACTGAAGCTTTCTTT.

The chain uses TRBV5-1 and TRBJ2-7; the match to TRBD1 covers 12 bases. Trimming removed 0 bases from V and 2 bases from J; junction bases left unmatched: 3. Germline CDR1 and CDR2: SGHRS and YFSETQ. The CDR3 contains 16 residues. Here the CDR3 reads CASSLDGTGGTYEQYF. CDR3 nucleotide sequence: TGCGCCAGCAGCTTGGATGGGACAGGGGGCACCTACGAGCAGTACTTC.

The CDR3 region is CASSPRTGTGSSGANVLTF. CDR3 bases: TGTGCCAGCTCACCTCGTACGGGGACGGGGAGCTCTGGGGCCAACGTCCTGACTTTC. This chain links TRBV18 with TRBJ2-6; TRBD1 or TRBD2 may be the D gene (5 bases each). CDR1 is KGHSH and CDR2 is LQKENI in the germline V gene. V was clipped by 3 bases and J by 0 bases, with 18 bases between them. This CDR3 is 19 amino acids long.

V is TRBV28 and J is TRBJ1-2, with a possible D match to TRBD1 (5 bases). V shed 6 bases and J shed 2 bases, with 19 bases lying between them. This CDR3 spans 16 amino acids. Germline CDR1 and CDR2: MDHEN and SYDVKM. CDR3 in amino acids: CASRYPLGTENYGYTF. CDR3 coding DNA: TGTGCCAGCAGATACCCCCTGGGGACCGAAAACTATGGCTACACCTTC.

The V and J genes are TRBV29-1 and TRBJ2-7; 8 positions agree with TRBD1. The CDR3 has 14 amino acids. The junction had 10 bases not matched to a gene; V was cut back by 7 bases and J by 2 bases. Germline V gives CDR1 SQVTM, CDR2 ANQGSEA. The CDR3 DNA sequence: TGCAGCGCAACACCCAGGGGGCTCACCTACGAGCAGTACTTC. Protein sequence: CSATPRGLTYEQYF.

The rearrangement links TRBV5-1 to TRBJ2-3, with D perhaps TRBD1 or TRBD2 (6 bases each). There are 15 residues in the CDR3. Germline loops: CDR1 SGHRS, CDR2 YFSETQ. The ends were cut back, 4 bases at V and 0 bases at J, with 12 bases in the middle. DNA of the CDR3: TGCGCCAGCAGCCGGGGGCGGGTTAGCACAGATACGCAGTATTTT. The encoded protein is CASSRGRVSTDTQYF. Based on the CDR3 plus reference TRBV5-1 and TRBJ2-3, the full variable domain is KAGVTQTPRYLIKTRGQQVTLSCSPISGHRSVSWYQQTPGQGLQFLFEYFSETQRNKGNFPGRFSGRQFSNSRSEMNVSTLELGDSALYLCASSRGRVSTDTQYFGPGTRLTVL.

The chain links TRBV4-1 to TRBJ1-1; tentative D call: TRBD1 (6 bases). This CDR3 region has 19 residues. Germline loops: CDR1 MGHRA, CDR2 YSYEKL. Deletions cut 3 bases from V and 0 bases from J, with 23 bases between. CDR3 in amino acids: CASSQEKTGRGGMNTEAFF. CDR3 nucleotides: TGCGCCAGCAGCCAGGAGAAAACAGGGAGGGGTGGAATGAACACTGAAGCTTTCTTT.

The chain recombines TRBV2 with TRBJ1-2, with no clear D. The germline CDR1 and CDR2 sequences are SNHLY and FYNNEI. The CDR3 runs 13 residues. V dropped 0 bases and J dropped 11 bases, with 13 bases sitting between them. CDR3 protein: CASSEARQLQYTF. The DNA for the CDR3 is TGTGCCAGCAGTGAAGCCAGGCAGCTCCAGTACACCTTC.

The chain employs TRBV18 and TRBJ2-7, with 11 bases identical to TRBD1. The CDR3 totals 15 residues. The ends lost 2 bases at V and 1 base at J; junction bases unmatched: 1. In germline, CDR1 is KGHSH, CDR2 LQKENI. The CDR3 protein is CASSPGTGGSYEQYF. The CDR3 DNA reads TGTGCCAGCTCACCAGGGACAGGGGGTTCCTACGAGCAGTACTTC.

The J gene is TRBJ1-1, the V gene TRBV15, with 8 bases fitting TRBD1. The CDR3 is 15 residues long. The germline V gene has CDR1 LNHNV and CDR2 YYDKDF (reference sequence). Trimming at V came to 1 base and at J to 2 bases, leaving 3 bases not matched to a gene. The CDR3 DNA is TGTGCCACCAGCAGAGCTGGGACAGGTAACACTGAAGCTTTCTTT. Residues: CATSRAGTGNTEAFF.

The V call is TRBV30, the J call TRBJ1-3; the match to TRBD1 covers 9 bases. Germline V lookup: CDR1 GTSNPN, CDR2 SVGIG (reference sequence). There are 15 residues in the CDR3. Unmatched junction bases numbered 8, after V lost 4 bases and J lost 4 bases. Here the CDR3 reads CAWKVQGARGNTIYF. DNA of the CDR3: TGTGCCTGGAAGGTACAGGGGGCGCGGGGAAACACCATATATTTT.

V and J are TRBV7-8 and TRBJ1-6; TRBD1 agrees at 7 bases. This CDR3 comprises 14 residues. CDR1 SGHVS and CDR2 FQNEAQ come from the germline V gene. The J segment lost 10 bases and the V segment lost 4 bases, leaving 7 bases of the junction unmatched. The CDR3 sequence: CASSSTGVRSPLHF. CDR3 coding DNA: TGTGCCAGCAGCTCTACAGGGGTCCGGTCACCCCTCCACTTT.

This chain joins TRBV28 and TRBJ1-4; D possibly corresponds to TRBD1 (6 bases). Per germline, CDR1 MDHEN and CDR2 SYDVKM. The CDR3 has 15 amino acids. The V end lost 4 bases, the J end lost 8 bases, and 17 bases lay between the germline ends. The CDR3 spells CASSSTGTGREKLFF. For the CDR3, the DNA is TGTGCCAGCAGTTCCACAGGGACGGGTAGGGAAAAACTGTTTTTT.

The gene calls are TRBV7-3 and TRBJ1-2; 8 bases are shared with TRBD1. This CDR3 has 13 residues. The germline V gene encodes CDR1 SGHTA and CDR2 FQGTGA. The V segment lost 5 bases and the J segment 7 bases; nucleotides outside the gene matches: 6. CDR3 nucleotides: TGTGCCAGCAGCCCGGGACAGGCGAGTGGCTACACCTTC. Residues: CASSPGQASGYTF. Full variable domain (remainder filled in from reference TRBV7-3 and TRBJ1-2): GAGVSQTPSNKVTEKGKYVELRCDPISGHTALYWYRQSLGQGPEFLIYFQGTGAADDSGLPNDRFFAVRPEGSVSTLKIQRTERGDSAVYLCASSPGQASGYTFGSGTRLTVV.

CDR3: CASSLTPDSFNEKLFF. Here the CDR3 DNA reads TGTGCCAGCAGTTTGACTCCCGACAGCTTTAATGAAAAACTGTTTTTT. The chain links TRBV27 to TRBJ1-4; TRBD1 might be the D (5 bases). The CDR3 sequence is 16 residues long. V was cut by 3 bases and J by 4 bases, with 15 bases left in between. CDR1 and CDR2 from the germline V gene are MNHEY and SMNVEV (reference sequence).

The V and J genes are TRBV6-2 or TRBV6-3 and TRBJ1-6; D is unclear. Germline CDR1 reads MNHEY; CDR2 reads SVGEGT. Trimming removed 2 bases at V and 13 bases at J, with 15 bases between. This CDR3 spans 14 amino acids. As DNA, the CDR3 is TGTGCCAGCAGTTACCCGACCGAATTCTCGCCCCTCCACTTT. This translates into CASSYPTEFSPLHF.

In this sample, this clone turned up once. The chain has TRBV10-1 and TRBJ2-5; TRBD2 might be the D (6 bases). The CDR3 has 13 residues. With 7 bases removed from V and 4 bases from J, the gap between germline ends came to 13 bases. Germline CDR1 and CDR2: WNHNN and SYGVQD (reference sequence). In DNA, the CDR3 is TGCGCCAGCACGGGGGTCTTCCGAGAGACCCAGTACTTC. This encodes CASTGVFRETQYF.

V usage is TRBV20-1 and J usage is TRBJ2-1; the match to TRBD2 covers 8 bases. The CDR3 contains 14 residues. V was clipped by 3 bases and J by 2 bases; unmatched bases: 3. CDR1 and CDR2 (germline): DFQATT, SNEGSKA (reference sequence). The CDR3 DNA reads TGCAGTGCTAGTTCCGGGGGGGCCTACAATGAGCAGTTCTTC. It specifies CSASSGGAYNEQFF.

The chain uses TRBV5-1 and TRBJ2-3; 8 bases agree with TRBD1. This CDR3 comprises 14 residues. Germline CDR1 and CDR2: SGHRS and YFSETQ. Germline trimming cut 5 bases from V and 6 bases from J; bases unmatched to any gene: 8. DNA for the CDR3: TGCGCCAGCAGGGATGCAGGGGGCATGGATACGCAGTATTTT. This codes for CASRDAGGMDTQYF.

This chain connects TRBV19 to TRBJ2-5; a possible D gene is TRBD1 (5 bases). This CDR3 is built from 15 residues. The germline gives CDR1 LNHDA, CDR2 SQIVND (reference sequence). Trimming left V 5 bases short and J 5 bases short, with 18 bases between. CDR3 nucleotide sequence: TGTGCCAGTAGTCCAGCATCAGGGTTCGTGGAGACCCAGTACTTC. It specifies CASSPASGFVETQYF.

The genes are TRBV5-1 and TRBJ2-7, with a possible D match to TRBD2 (7 bases). Per germline, CDR1 SGHRS and CDR2 YFSETQ. The CDR3 contains 13 residues. The V end was cut by 3 bases, the J end by 2 bases, with 9 bases between. CDR3 region: CASSWEGAYEQYF. CDR3 DNA sequence: TGCGCCAGCAGCTGGGAGGGGGCCTACGAGCAGTACTTC.

The gene calls are TRBV10-2 and TRBJ2-7, with 9 positions matching TRBD2. Trimming removed 3 bases from V and 2 bases from J; junction bases left unmatched: 2. The CDR3 spans 14 residues. Germline CDR1 is WSHSY and CDR2 is SAAADI. The CDR3 DNA reads TGCGCCAGCAGTGAATTAGCGGGAGCCTACGAGCAGTACTTC. This codes for CASSELAGAYEQYF.

The chain is built from TRBV6-5 and TRBJ2-7; 10 nucleotides match TRBD1. V dropped 6 bases and J dropped 1; count of bases not matched to a gene: 6. The CDR3 spans 15 residues. Germline V gene sequence: CDR1 MNHEY, CDR2 SVGAGI. Here the CDR3 DNA reads TGTGCCAGCAGCCTCGGGACAGGGGCTTCCTACGAGCAGTACTTC. Amino acid sequence: CASSLGTGASYEQYF.

The V call is TRBV4-1, the J call TRBJ1-1; possibly TRBD1 for D (5 bases). Looked up from germline, CDR1 is MGHRA and CDR2 is YSYEKL. V was trimmed by 0 bases and J by 3 bases, leaving 8 bases between them. This CDR3 has 14 amino acids. CDR3 loop: CASSQEGAYTEAFF. CDR3 nucleotide sequence: TGCGCCAGCAGCCAAGAAGGGGCTTACACTGAAGCTTTCTTT.

The genes are TRBV5-1 and TRBJ1-4; 9 bases agree with TRBD1. Trimming cost V 6 bases and J 7 bases; bases outside gene matches: 10. The CDR3 runs to 15 residues. CDR1 SGHRS and CDR2 YFSETQ come from the germline V gene. The CDR3 loop reads CASKKDRGGGEKLFF. The DNA of the CDR3 is TGCGCCAGCAAGAAGGACAGGGGAGGGGGTGAAAAACTGTTTTTT.